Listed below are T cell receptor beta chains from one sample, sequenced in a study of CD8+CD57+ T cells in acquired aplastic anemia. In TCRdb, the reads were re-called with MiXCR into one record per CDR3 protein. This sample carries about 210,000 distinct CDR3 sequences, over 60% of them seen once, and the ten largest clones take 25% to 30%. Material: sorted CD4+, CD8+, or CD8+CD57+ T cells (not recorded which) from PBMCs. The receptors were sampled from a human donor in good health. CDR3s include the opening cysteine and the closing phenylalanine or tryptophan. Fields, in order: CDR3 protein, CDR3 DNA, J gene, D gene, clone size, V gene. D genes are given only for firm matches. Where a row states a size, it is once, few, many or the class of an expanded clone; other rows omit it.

CASSSGPWGSTDTQYF	TGCGCCAGCAGCTCCGGGCCGTGGGGTAGCACAGATACGCAGTATTTT	TRBJ2-3	-	few	TRBV5-1
CASNLAASSYNEQFF	TGTGCCAGTAATTTAGCGGCGAGCTCCTACAATGAGCAGTTCTTC	TRBJ2-1	-	-	TRBV19
CASSQAGGALSTDTQYF	TGTGCCAGCAGCCAAGCGGGGGGGGCCCTAAGCACAGATACGCAGTATTTT	TRBJ2-3	TRBD2	many	TRBV12-3/TRBV12-4
CSGLVGRGELVF	TGTTCTGGGCTAGTGGGACGGGGGGAGCTGGTTTTT	TRBJ2-2	TRBD2	-	TRBV7-9
CASSFRGDYGYTF	TGCGCCAGCAGCTTTAGAGGCGACTATGGCTACACCTTC	TRBJ1-2	-	-	TRBV5-1
CAISKQGAEGANVLTF	TGTGCCATCAGTAAACAGGGGGCGGAAGGGGCCAACGTCCTGACTTTC	TRBJ2-6	TRBD1	few	TRBV10-3
CASSPEGGEGIQETQYF	TGTGCCAGCAGCCCAGAGGGGGGGGAGGGGATACAAGAGACCCAGTACTTC	TRBJ2-5	-	-	TRBV11-2
CSVVNPSGGPDTQYF	TGCAGCGTTGTGAATCCTAGCGGAGGGCCAGATACGCAGTATTTT	TRBJ2-3	TRBD2	-	TRBV29-1
CASGGQGSGYEQYF	TGTGCCAGCGGTGGACAGGGGAGCGGTTACGAGCAGTACTTC	TRBJ2-7	TRBD1	-	TRBV27
CASSSAGSSPLHF	TGTGCCAGCAGTTCGGCAGGGTCTTCACCCCTCCACTTT	TRBJ1-6	-	-	TRBV12-3/TRBV12-4
CSARGFSIDRRNTDTQYF	TGCAGTGCTAGAGGCTTCTCAATCGACAGGCGTAACACAGATACGCAGTATTTT	TRBJ2-3	-	-	TRBV20-1
CASSEPEGAEADTQYF	TGTGCCAGCAGCGAACCGGAGGGGGCTGAGGCAGATACGCAGTATTTT	TRBJ2-3	-	-	TRBV27
CSARAGGLAGYEQFF	TGCAGTGCTAGAGCCGGGGGACTAGCGGGATATGAGCAGTTCTTC	TRBJ2-1	TRBD2	-	TRBV20-1
CASSLVLGDEQYF	TGTGCCAGCAGCTTAGTCTTAGGGGACGAGCAGTACTTC	TRBJ2-7	-	once	TRBV7-8
CASSSRGGGSPLHF	TGTGCCAGCAGCTCCCGAGGGGGGGGATCACCCCTCCACTTT	TRBJ1-6	-	many	TRBV5-4
CASSQGTGTGANEQYF	TGCGCCAGCAGCCAAGGTACCGGGACAGGGGCTAACGAGCAGTACTTC	TRBJ2-7	TRBD1	many	TRBV4-3
CASSFGQAQMANIDTQYF	TGTGCCAGCAGTTTCGGACAGGCACAGATGGCTAATATAGATACGCAGTATTTT	TRBJ2-3	TRBD1	few	TRBV7-8
CASSLSLGEGYEQYF	TGTGCCAGCAGCTTGTCCCTTGGGGAGGGTTACGAGCAGTACTTC	TRBJ2-7	TRBD2	many	TRBV7-3
CASSQDPGAENTGELFF	TGCGCCAGCAGCCAAGATCCAGGGGCCGAGAACACCGGGGAGCTGTTTTTT	TRBJ2-2	-	-	TRBV4-1
CATSVSTGSEDGYTF	TGTGCCACCAGTGTTTCGACAGGGTCGGAGGATGGCTACACCTTC	TRBJ1-2	TRBD1	many	TRBV24-1
CASSYSGGGSYEQYF	TGTGCCAGCAGTTACTCAGGCGGGGGCTCCTACGAGCAGTACTTC	TRBJ2-7	TRBD2	-	TRBV6-2/TRBV6-3
CAISESRGASETQYF	TGTGCCATCAGTGAGTCGCGGGGGGCCTCCGAGACCCAGTACTTC	TRBJ2-5	TRBD2	many	TRBV10-3
CASSKTGSSTGELFF	TGTGCCAGCAGTAAGACAGGGTCTTCTACCGGGGAGCTGTTTTTT	TRBJ2-2	TRBD1	-	TRBV6-5
CASSEFPLAGELFF	TGCGCCAGCAGTGAGTTTCCTCTAGCGGGGGAGCTGTTTTTT	TRBJ2-2	-	once	TRBV10-2
CASSVAASGTRDTQYF	TGTGCCAGCAGCGTAGCAGCTAGCGGGACCAGGGACACGCAGTATTTT	TRBJ2-3	TRBD2	once	TRBV9
CASSVTTEIYGYTF	TGTGCCAGTAGTGTGACGACAGAGATCTATGGCTACACCTTC	TRBJ1-2	-	-	TRBV19
CASSLVGGDNIYEQYF	TGCGCCAGCAGCTTAGTTGGCGGGGACAATATCTACGAGCAGTACTTC	TRBJ2-7	-	-	TRBV7-9
CASSPKRDYTFSSYEQYF	TGTGCCAGCAGCCCTAAGAGGGACTACACCTTTAGCTCCTACGAGCAGTACTTC	TRBJ2-7	TRBD2	many	TRBV7-8
CASSGTDRGEQYF	TGTGCCAGTAGTGGGACTGACAGGGGCGAGCAGTACTTC	TRBJ2-7	TRBD1	-	TRBV19
CASSQGRNEQFF	TGCGCCAGCAGCCAAGGACGGAATGAGCAGTTCTTC	TRBJ2-1	-	many	TRBV4-3
CASRSGAGVGYTF	TGTGCCAGCAGATCGGGGGCTGGGGTTGGCTACACCTTC	TRBJ1-2	-	-	TRBV11-2
CASSLGHNEQFF	TGTGCCAGCAGCTTGGGTCACAATGAGCAGTTCTTC	TRBJ2-1	-	-	TRBV7-3
CASSLGQGGNTIYF	TGCGCCAGCAGCTTGGGACAGGGAGGAAACACCATATATTTT	TRBJ1-3	TRBD1	-	TRBV5-1
CASSRQPGQVDNEQFF	TGTGCCAGCAGCCGACAACCGGGACAGGTAGACAATGAGCAGTTCTTC	TRBJ2-1	TRBD1	many	TRBV9
CSAESGLADPFGTDTQYF	TGCAGTGCCGAATCGGGACTAGCGGACCCATTTGGCACAGATACGCAGTATTTT	TRBJ2-3	TRBD2	-	TRBV20-1
CASSQASGVYNEQFF	TGCGCCAGCAGCCAAGCTAGCGGGGTCTACAATGAGCAGTTCTTC	TRBJ2-1	TRBD2	many	TRBV4-3
CASSGTRDITYEQYF	TGTGCCAGCAGCGGTACCCGGGACATAACCTACGAGCAGTACTTC	TRBJ2-7	-	-	TRBV5-6
CASSFLTGDDEKLFF	TGTGCCAGCAGCTTTCTTACAGGGGATGATGAAAAACTGTTTTTT	TRBJ1-4	TRBD1	-	TRBV7-6
CAAAKQGAYEQYF	TGTGCCGCGGCTAAACAGGGGGCCTACGAGCAGTACTTC	TRBJ2-7	TRBD1	-	TRBV2
CASNPGLAGGQQETQYF	TGTGCCAGCAACCCGGGACTAGCGGGGGGGCAGCAAGAGACCCAGTACTTC	TRBJ2-5	TRBD2	many	TRBV2
CASSDRQLEVSPLHF	TGTGCCAGTAGTGATCGACAGTTAGAGGTCTCACCCCTCCACTTT	TRBJ1-6	-	many	TRBV19
CASSRLLGQGVSNEQFF	TGTGCCAGCAGCCGTCTTCTAGGACAGGGGGTAAGCAATGAGCAGTTCTTC	TRBJ2-1	TRBD1	few	TRBV14
CASSPDRALAVYEQYF	TGTGCCAGCAGTCCTGACAGGGCACTAGCGGTCTACGAGCAGTACTTC	TRBJ2-7	-	many	TRBV6-5
CASSSLAGGVGANVLTF	TGTGCCAGCAGCTCACTAGCGGGGGGGGTTGGGGCCAACGTCCTGACTTTC	TRBJ2-6	TRBD2	once	TRBV7-9
CSARDPSNYEQYF	TGCAGTGCTAGAGATCCCAGCAATTACGAGCAGTACTTC	TRBJ2-7	-	-	TRBV20-1
CASLDGYGYTF	TGTGCCTCCCTGGACGGCTATGGCTACACCTTC	TRBJ1-2	-	-	TRBV19
CASSTRLQGRITEAFF	TGTGCCAGCAGCACCAGATTACAGGGGAGGATCACTGAAGCTTTCTTT	TRBJ1-1	TRBD1	many	TRBV7-9
CASSPYSGSKRGYNEQFF	TGTGCCAGCAGCCCGTATAGCGGGAGTAAGCGGGGGTACAATGAGCAGTTCTTC	TRBJ2-1	TRBD2	-	TRBV7-9
CAIGRDPLSGNTIYF	TGTGCCATCGGGAGGGACCCTCTCTCTGGAAACACCATATATTTT	TRBJ1-3	-	-	TRBV10-3
CASSFGTGWETQYF	TGTGCCAGCAGCTTTGGGACAGGGTGGGAGACCCAGTACTTC	TRBJ2-5	TRBD1	-	TRBV7-9
CASSSASGNTIYF	TGTGCCAGCAGCTCAGCCTCTGGAAACACCATATATTTT	TRBJ1-3	-	many	TRBV13
CAIRLDPSTDTQYF	TGTGCCATCAGGCTAGACCCTAGCACAGATACGCAGTATTTT	TRBJ2-3	-	once	TRBV10-3
CASSLGVQNQPQHF	TGTGCCAGCAGCTTAGGTGTACAGAATCAGCCCCAGCATTTT	TRBJ1-5	-	-	TRBV7-2
CSASERPENGEQFF	TGCAGCGCCTCTGAGAGGCCGGAAAATGGTGAGCAGTTCTTC	TRBJ2-1	-	-	TRBV29-1
CASSDSPSGGKETQYF	TGTGCCAGCAGTGACTCTCCTAGCGGGGGGAAAGAGACCCAGTACTTC	TRBJ2-5	TRBD2	few	TRBV6-4